These 8 T cell receptor beta chains were all obtained from the same sample, sequenced in a study of blood T cell repertoires in COVID-19. The table came from immunoSEQ multiplex PCR; TCRdb's copy has only in-frame clones and leaves some out. The sample carries roughly 340,000 clones, roughly nine tenths recorded once. Source material: PBMCs or T cells enriched from blood (not recorded which). The origin of the receptors is a man aged 18 to 30 who had recovered from COVID-19.

The CDR3 spells CATSRELLKPTRTDGYTF. The DNA of the CDR3 is TGTGCCACCAGCAGAGAACTACTCAAGCCGACAAGGACTGATGGCTACACCTTC. The chain joins TRBV15 to TRBJ1-2; D uncertain. This CDR3 comprises 18 residues. In germline, CDR1 is LNHNV, CDR2 YYDKDF (reference sequence). V lost 0 bases and J lost 6, with 23 bases in between. The variable domain in full, with the rest retrieved from reference TRBV15 and TRBJ1-2, is DAMVIQNPRYQVTQFGKPVTLSCSQTLNHNVMYWYQQKSSQAPKLLFHYYDKDFNNEADTPDNFQSRRPNTSFCFLDIRSPGLGDTAMYLCATSRELLKPTRTDGYTFGSGTRLTVV.

J is TRBJ1-3 and V is TRBV6-5, with TRBD1 as a possible D gene (5 bases). From germline, CDR1 is MNHEY and CDR2 SVGAGI. V lost 7 bases and J 8 bases, leaving 18 bases between the germline ends. The CDR3 extends over 14 amino acids. The chain's CDR3 is CASTPWGDRDTIYF. The CDR3 region has the DNA TGTGCCAGCACCCCTTGGGGGGATCGAGACACCATATATTTT.

CDR3 sequence: CASSLPGSSYNEQFF. In nucleotides, the CDR3 is TGTGCCAGTAGCCTACCTGGTAGCTCCTACAATGAGCAGTTCTTC. This chain joins TRBV19 and TRBJ2-1; no definite D call. With 6 bases removed from V and 0 bases from J, the gap between germline ends came to 12 bases. CDR1 is LNHDA, CDR2 SQIVND, per germline (reference sequence). This CDR3 is 15 amino acids long.

The chain has TRBV27 and TRBJ1-1, with D tentatively TRBD1 (6 bases). The CDR3 length is 15 residues. Trimming cost V 0 bases and J 1 base, with 9 bases left between them. CDR1 is MNHEY, CDR2 SMNVEV, per germline (reference sequence). The CDR3 is CASSLSGATNTEAFF. CDR3 sequence (DNA): TGTGCCAGCAGTTTATCGGGGGCAACGAACACTGAAGCTTTCTTT.

This clone has more than one count but fewer than ten. This chain links TRBV3-1 (or the pseudogene TRBV3-2) with TRBJ2-7; TRBD1 is a possible D gene (6 bases). Germline assignment: CDR1 LGHDT and CDR2 YNNKEL (reference sequence). Trimming pared 6 bases from V and 6 bases from J, leaving 12 bases between. The CDR3 consists of 12 residues. The CDR3 nucleotides are TGTGCCAGCAGTACCCTACAGGGCGAGCAGTACTTC. It specifies CASSTLQGEQYF.

The chain is built from TRBV6-6 and TRBJ1-1; no firm D call. Trimming removed 0 bases at V and 4 bases at J, with 6 bases between. CDR1 MNHNY and CDR2 SVGAGI come from the germline V gene (reference sequence). The CDR3 extends over 13 amino acids. CDR3: CASSYSSVTEAFF. In nucleotides, the CDR3 is TGTGCCAGCAGTTACTCTTCGGTCACTGAAGCTTTCTTT.

The rearrangement links TRBV28 to TRBJ1-5; TRBD1 agrees at 7 bases. The CDR3 contains 14 residues. V lost 5 bases and J lost 5; bases outside the gene matches: 6. Looked up from germline, CDR1 is MDHEN and CDR2 is SYDVKM. CDR3 amino acids: CASSQTGSYQPQHF. In DNA form, the CDR3 reads TGTGCCAGCAGTCAGACAGGGAGTTATCAGCCCCAGCATTTT.

This chain connects TRBV7-2 to TRBJ1-3; D is perhaps TRBD1 (5 bases). The V gene lost 5 bases and the J gene lost 2 bases, with 7 bases spanning the gap. Germline V gene sequence: CDR1 SGHTA, CDR2 FQGNSA. The CDR3 covers 13 residues. The CDR3 sequence is CASSRGAGNTIYF. DNA for the CDR3: TGTGCCAGCAGCCGGGGGGCTGGAAACACCATATATTTT. The complete variable domain, with remaining parts taken from reference TRBV7-2 and TRBJ1-3, reads GAGVSQSPSNKVTEKGKDVELRCDPISGHTALYWYRQSLGQGLEFLIYFQGNSAPDKSGLPSDRFSAERTGGSVSTLTIQRTQQEDSAVYLCASSRGAGNTIYFGEGSWLTVV.